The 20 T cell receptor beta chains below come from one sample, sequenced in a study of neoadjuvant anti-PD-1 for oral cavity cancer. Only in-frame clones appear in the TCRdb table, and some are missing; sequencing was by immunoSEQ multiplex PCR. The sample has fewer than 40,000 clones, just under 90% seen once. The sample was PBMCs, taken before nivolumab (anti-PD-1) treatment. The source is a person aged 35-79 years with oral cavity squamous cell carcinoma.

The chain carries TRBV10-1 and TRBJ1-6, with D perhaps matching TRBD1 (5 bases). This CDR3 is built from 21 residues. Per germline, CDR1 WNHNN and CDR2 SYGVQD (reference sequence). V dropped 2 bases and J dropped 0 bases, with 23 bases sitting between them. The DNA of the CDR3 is TGCGCCAGCAGTGAGGCCTGGGACCCGGAGGGGTTGAGCTCCTATAATTCACCCCTCCACTTT. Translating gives CASSEAWDPEGLSSYNSPLHF.

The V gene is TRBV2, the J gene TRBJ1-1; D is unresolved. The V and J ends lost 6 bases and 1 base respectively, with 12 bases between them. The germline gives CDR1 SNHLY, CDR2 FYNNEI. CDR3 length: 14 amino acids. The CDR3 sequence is CASRNGRRNTEAFF. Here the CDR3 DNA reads TGTGCCAGCAGAAACGGACGGAGGAACACTGAAGCTTTCTTT.

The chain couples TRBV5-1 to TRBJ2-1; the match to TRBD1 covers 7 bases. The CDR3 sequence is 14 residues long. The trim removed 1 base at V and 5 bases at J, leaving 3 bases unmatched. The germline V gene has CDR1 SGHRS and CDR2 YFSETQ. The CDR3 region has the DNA TGCGCCAGCAGCTTGACAGGGGTCAACAATGAGCAGTTCTTC. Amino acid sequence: CASSLTGVNNEQFF.

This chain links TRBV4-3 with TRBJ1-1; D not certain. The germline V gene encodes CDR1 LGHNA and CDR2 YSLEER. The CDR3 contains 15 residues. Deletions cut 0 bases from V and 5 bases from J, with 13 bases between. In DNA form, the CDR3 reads TGCGCCAGCAGCCAAGATCGGCGCGGCGGGACTGAAGCTTTCTTT. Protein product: CASSQDRRGGTEAFF.

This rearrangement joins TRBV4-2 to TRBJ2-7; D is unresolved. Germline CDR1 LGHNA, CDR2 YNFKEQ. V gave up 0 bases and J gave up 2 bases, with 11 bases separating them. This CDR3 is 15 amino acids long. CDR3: CASSQELGPPYEQYF. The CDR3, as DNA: TGTGCCAGCAGCCAAGAGCTAGGCCCTCCCTACGAGCAGTACTTC.

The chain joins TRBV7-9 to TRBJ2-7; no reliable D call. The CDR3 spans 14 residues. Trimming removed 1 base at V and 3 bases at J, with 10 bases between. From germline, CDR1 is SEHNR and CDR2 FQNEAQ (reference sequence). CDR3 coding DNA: TGTGCCAGCAGCTTAGAGGGTTGGGGCTACGAGCAGTACTTC. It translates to CASSLEGWGYEQYF.

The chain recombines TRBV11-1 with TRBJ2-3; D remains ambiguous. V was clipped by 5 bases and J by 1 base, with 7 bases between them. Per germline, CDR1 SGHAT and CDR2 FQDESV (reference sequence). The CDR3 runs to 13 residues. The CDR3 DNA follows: TGTGCCAGCAGCCTGGACCGCACAGATACGCAGTATTTT. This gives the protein CASSLDRTDTQYF.

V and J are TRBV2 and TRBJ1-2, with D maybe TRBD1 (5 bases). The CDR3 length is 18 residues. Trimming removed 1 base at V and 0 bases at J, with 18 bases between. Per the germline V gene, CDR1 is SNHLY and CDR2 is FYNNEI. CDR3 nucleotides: TGTGCCAGCAGTGAAGGGCATCAGGGCATCGGGGCTAACTATGGCTACACCTTC. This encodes CASSEGHQGIGANYGYTF.

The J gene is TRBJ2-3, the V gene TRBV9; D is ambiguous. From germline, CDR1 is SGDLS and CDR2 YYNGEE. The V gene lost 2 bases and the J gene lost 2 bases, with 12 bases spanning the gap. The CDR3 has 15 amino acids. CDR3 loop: CASSVERPDTDTQYF. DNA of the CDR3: TGTGCCAGCAGCGTGGAACGGCCGGACACAGATACGCAGTATTTT. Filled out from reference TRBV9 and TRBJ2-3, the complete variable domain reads DSGVTQTPKHLITATGQRVTLRCSPRSGDLSVYWYQQSLDQGLQFLIQYYNGEERAKGNILERFSAQQFPDLHSELNLSSLELGDSALYFCASSVERPDTDTQYFGPGTRLTVL.

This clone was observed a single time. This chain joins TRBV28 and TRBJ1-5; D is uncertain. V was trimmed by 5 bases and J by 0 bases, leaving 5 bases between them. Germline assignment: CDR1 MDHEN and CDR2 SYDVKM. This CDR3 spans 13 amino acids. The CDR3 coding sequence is TGTGCCAGCAGTCACAGTAGCAATCAGCCCCAGCATTTT. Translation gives CASSHSSNQPQHF.

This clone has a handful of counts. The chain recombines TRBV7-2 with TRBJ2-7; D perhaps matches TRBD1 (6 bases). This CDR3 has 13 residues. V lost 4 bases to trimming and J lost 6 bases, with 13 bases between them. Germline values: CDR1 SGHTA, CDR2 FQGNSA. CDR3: CASSSQQGSEQYF. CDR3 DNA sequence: TGTGCCAGCAGCTCACAACAGGGCAGCGAGCAGTACTTC. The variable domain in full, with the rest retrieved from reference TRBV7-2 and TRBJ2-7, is GAGVSQSPSNKVTEKGKDVELRCDPISGHTALYWYRQSLGQGLEFLIYFQGNSAPDKSGLPSDRFSAERTGGSVSTLTIQRTQQEDSAVYLCASSSQQGSEQYFGPGTRLTVT.

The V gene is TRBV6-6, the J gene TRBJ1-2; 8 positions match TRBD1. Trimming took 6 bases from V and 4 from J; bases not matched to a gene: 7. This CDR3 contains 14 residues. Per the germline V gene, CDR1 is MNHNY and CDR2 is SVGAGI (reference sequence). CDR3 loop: CASRARDRSYGYTF. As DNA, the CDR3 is TGTGCCAGCAGGGCTCGGGACAGGTCCTATGGCTACACCTTC.

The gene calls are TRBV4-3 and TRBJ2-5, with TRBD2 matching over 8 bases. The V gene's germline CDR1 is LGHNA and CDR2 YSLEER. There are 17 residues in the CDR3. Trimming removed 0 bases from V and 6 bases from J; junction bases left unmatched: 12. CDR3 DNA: TGCGCCAGCAGCCAAGAATCCACCGGGGGGGCGGTAAAGACCCAGTACTTC. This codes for CASSQESTGGAVKTQYF.

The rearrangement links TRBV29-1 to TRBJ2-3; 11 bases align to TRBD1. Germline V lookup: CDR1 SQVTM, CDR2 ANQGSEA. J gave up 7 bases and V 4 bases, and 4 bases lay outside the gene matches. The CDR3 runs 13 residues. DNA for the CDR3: TGCAGCGTTGGGACAGGGGGCCCAAATACGCAGTATTTT. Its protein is CSVGTGGPNTQYF.

DNA of the CDR3: TGTGCCAGCGGGGACAGGGTCGAACGGCGGACTGAAGCTTTCTTT. Amino acids: CASGDRVERRTEAFF. The chain has TRBV2 and TRBJ1-1; 9 positions agree with TRBD1. This CDR3 spans 15 amino acids. V lost 8 bases to trimming and J lost 5 bases; unmatched junction nucleotides: 12. Germline V lookup: CDR1 SNHLY, CDR2 FYNNEI.

CDR3 DNA sequence: TGCGCCAGCAGCCACAGTCCGGACAGGGGCAACTACGAGCAGTACTTC. It yields the protein CASSHSPDRGNYEQYF. The V call is TRBV4-3, the J call TRBJ2-7; TRBD1 agrees at 9 bases. The length of the CDR3 is 16 residues. The ends lost 3 bases at V and 3 bases at J; junction bases unmatched: 9. From germline, CDR1 is LGHNA and CDR2 YSLEER.

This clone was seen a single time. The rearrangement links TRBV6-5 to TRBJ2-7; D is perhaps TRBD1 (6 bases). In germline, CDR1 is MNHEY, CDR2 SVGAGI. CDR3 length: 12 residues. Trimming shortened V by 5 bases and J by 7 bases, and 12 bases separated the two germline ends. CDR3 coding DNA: TGTGCCAGCAGTCTCGACAGGTCGGAGCAGTACTTC. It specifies CASSLDRSEQYF.

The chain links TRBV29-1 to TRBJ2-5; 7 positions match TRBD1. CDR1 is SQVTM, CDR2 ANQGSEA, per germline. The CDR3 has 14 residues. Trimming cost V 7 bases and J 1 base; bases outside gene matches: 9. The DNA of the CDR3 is TGCAGCGCCACGTCACGGGACAGCCAAGAGACCCAGTACTTC. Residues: CSATSRDSQETQYF.

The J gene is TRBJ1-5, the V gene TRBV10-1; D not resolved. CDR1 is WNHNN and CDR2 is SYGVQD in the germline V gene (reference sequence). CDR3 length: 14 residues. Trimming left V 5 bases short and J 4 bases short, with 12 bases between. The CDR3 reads CASSPGSGNQPQHF. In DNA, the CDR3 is TGCGCCAGCAGTCCGGGGTCTGGAAATCAGCCCCAGCATTTT.

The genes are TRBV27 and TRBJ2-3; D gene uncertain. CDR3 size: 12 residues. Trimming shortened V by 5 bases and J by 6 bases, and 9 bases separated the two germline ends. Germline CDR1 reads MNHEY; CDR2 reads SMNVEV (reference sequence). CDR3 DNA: TGTGCCAGCAGTCAAACCCACGATACGCAGTATTTT. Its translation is CASSQTHDTQYF.